Below, 18 T cell receptor beta chains from the same sample are listed, as sequenced in a study of OX40 agonist ivuxolimab in advanced cancers. Measured with immunoSEQ multiplex PCR; TCRdb has only the in-frame clones, and not every one. The data hold tens of thousands of clones, with around 87% observed a single time. This specimen was CD4+ or CD8+ T cells sorted from blood, taken in a trial of the OX40 agonist ivuxolimab. The receptors derive from an adult with an advanced solid tumor such as melanoma, head and neck, liver or kidney cancer.

The gene calls are TRBV18 and TRBJ1-5, with no clear D. The V gene lost 3 bases and the J gene lost 6 bases, with 9 bases spanning the gap. CDR1 and CDR2 from the germline V gene are KGHSH and LQKENI. The CDR3 consists of 13 residues. The CDR3 sequence: CASSPTGSQPQHF. The DNA of the CDR3 is TGTGCCAGCTCACCGACGGGGAGTCAGCCCCAGCATTTT.

The chain recombines TRBV7-9 with TRBJ2-7; D gene ambiguous. Germline V gives CDR1 SEHNR, CDR2 FQNEAQ (reference sequence). Deletions cut 3 bases from V and 0 bases from J, with 0 bases between. The CDR3 runs to 11 residues. The CDR3 sequence: CASSFSYEQYF. As DNA, the CDR3 is TGTGCCAGCAGCTTCTCCTACGAGCAGTACTTC.

J is TRBJ1-1 and V is TRBV7-8; D is ambiguous. Germline V lookup: CDR1 SGHVS, CDR2 FQNEAQ. V dropped 1 base and J dropped 1 base, with 7 bases sitting between them. The CDR3 covers 14 residues. The CDR3, as DNA: TGTGCCAGCAGCTTAGACCCTCCGAACACTGAAGCTTTCTTT. This gives the protein CASSLDPPNTEAFF.

A note on this clone: The junction and the germline gene differ at one end; a read error may be behind it. This chain links TRBV7-6 with TRBJ2-5; D gene unclear. The CDR3 has 11 amino acids. Germline V gene data show CDR1 as SGHVS and CDR2 as FNYEAQ. Here the CDR3 reads CASSPQESQYF. The CDR3 DNA reads as TGTGCCAGCAGCCCACAAGAGAGCCAGTACTTC.

This sequence joins TRBV7-9 and TRBJ1-6; 8 bases agree with TRBD1. The CDR3 extends over 16 amino acids. Germline CDR1 is SEHNR and CDR2 is FQNEAQ (reference sequence). Losses at the gene ends were 5 bases for V and 5 bases for J; bases not matched to a gene: 8. This CDR3 is CASSLFGQGDNSPLHF. CDR3 coding DNA: TGTGCCAGCAGCCTGTTCGGACAGGGTGATAATTCACCCCTCCACTTT.

The V and J genes are TRBV2 and TRBJ2-7; TRBD1 agrees at 7 bases. The CDR3 is made up of 14 amino acids. Germline lookup yields CDR1 SNHLY and CDR2 FYNNEI. The J segment lost 2 bases and the V segment lost 2 bases, leaving 3 bases of the junction unmatched. CDR3 region: CASSERGGPYEQYF. As DNA, the CDR3 is TGTGCCAGCAGTGAAAGAGGGGGCCCCTACGAGCAGTACTTC.

The genes are TRBV6-1 and TRBJ2-3; the match to TRBD1 covers 11 bases. CDR3 length: 14 residues. With V trimmed by 8 bases and J by 4 bases, 5 bases remained unmatched. Germline CDR1 is MNHNS and CDR2 is SASEGT. The CDR3 here is CASVRTGGADTQYF. The CDR3 bases are TGTGCCAGCGTCCGGACAGGGGGCGCAGATACGCAGTATTTT.

This chain links TRBV5-3 with TRBJ2-7, with D perhaps matching TRBD2 (6 bases). Being an ORF, TRBV5-3 has a function that is uncertain. Trimming removed 4 bases from V and 0 bases from J, with 17 bases in between. The CDR3 is 16 residues long. CDR3 residues: CARSPPGTSSSYEQYF. CDR3 nucleotides: TGTGCCAGAAGCCCGCCCGGGACTTCCAGCTCCTACGAGCAGTACTTC.

The chain has TRBV7-3 and TRBJ2-5; D may be TRBD1 (6 bases). Germline V gene data show CDR1 as SGHTA and CDR2 as FQGTGA. The CDR3 is 15 amino acids. The V end lost 4 bases, the J end lost 1 base, and 13 bases lay between the germline ends. The CDR3 DNA reads as TGTGCCAGCAGCTCATCAGGGGTGAGCCAAGAGACCCAGTACTTC. Its translation is CASSSSGVSQETQYF.

The CDR3 DNA sequence: TGTGCCAGCAGTTTGAGGACAGGGAAAAGTTCCAGGCAGTACTTC. Translated, it gives CASSLRTGKSSRQYF. The J gene is TRBJ2-7, the V gene TRBV28; the match to TRBD1 covers 8 bases. Germline loops: CDR1 MDHEN, CDR2 SYDVKM. V dropped 3 bases and J dropped 9; count of bases not matched to a gene: 13. CDR3 length: 15 amino acids.

The rearrangement uses TRBV28 and TRBJ1-4; possibly TRBD1 for D (5 bases). The germline CDR1 and CDR2 sequences are MDHEN and SYDVKM. Trimming stripped 6 bases from V and 0 bases from J, with 8 bases between. CDR3 size: 14 residues. The CDR3 DNA reads as TGTGCCAGCAGCCCAGGGTCAACTAATGAAAAACTGTTTTTT. Translation gives CASSPGSTNEKLFF. Using reference TRBV28 and TRBJ1-4 for the parts outside the CDR3, the full variable domain is DVKVTQSSRYLVKRTGEKVFLECVQDMDHENMFWYRQDPGLGLRLIYFSYDVKMKEKGDIPEGYSVSREKKERFSLILESASTNQTSMYLCASSPGSTNEKLFFGSGTQLSVL.

Written as DNA, the CDR3 is TGTGCCAGTAGTACCCCCGGACAGTCAGCCAAAAACATTCAGTACTTC. Protein sequence: CASSTPGQSAKNIQYF. This chain links TRBV19 with TRBJ2-4, with D perhaps matching TRBD1 (6 bases). The V gene lost 4 bases and the J gene lost 0 bases, with 13 bases spanning the gap. This CDR3 spans 16 amino acids. Germline V gene lookup returns CDR1 LNHDA and CDR2 SQIVND (reference sequence).

The chain is built from TRBV2 and TRBJ2-5; 8 positions agree with TRBD2. This CDR3 spans 17 amino acids. With V trimmed by 4 bases and J by 1 base, 11 bases remained unmatched. CDR1 and CDR2 from the germline V gene are SNHLY and FYNNEI. The CDR3 sequence: CASSVGREGGTQETQYF. The CDR3 DNA follows: TGTGCCAGCAGTGTGGGTCGGGAGGGAGGAACCCAAGAGACCCAGTACTTC.

V and J are TRBV28 and TRBJ1-5; D not certain. Germline-derived CDR1 and CDR2 are MDHEN and SYDVKM. The V and J ends lost 5 bases and 6 bases respectively, with 11 bases between them. This CDR3 is 13 amino acids long. The CDR3 sequence: CASSVLIGQPQHF. CDR3 nucleotide sequence: TGTGCCAGCAGTGTCCTCATTGGTCAGCCCCAGCATTTT.

The chain recombines TRBV7-3 with TRBJ2-1; possibly TRBD1 or TRBD2 for D (5 bases each). The CDR3 runs 15 residues. V lost 3 bases and J lost 0, with 9 bases in between. Germline CDR1 SGHTA, CDR2 FQGTGA. CDR3 sequence (DNA): TGTGCCAGCAGCTTGGGACCCAGCTCCTACAATGAGCAGTTCTTC. This codes for CASSLGPSSYNEQFF.

This sequence joins TRBV10-3 and TRBJ2-5; 7 bases agree with TRBD1. Germline CDR1 reads ENHRY; CDR2 reads SYGVKD. J was trimmed by 2 bases and V by 0 bases; bases with no gene match: 0. The CDR3 sequence is 14 residues long. DNA of the CDR3: TGTGCCATCAGTGAGTCGGGACAGCAAGAGACCCAGTACTTC. Amino acid sequence: CAISESGQQETQYF.

The chain combines TRBV6-1 with TRBJ1-1; D uncertain. V lost 6 bases, J lost 4 bases, and 12 bases lay in between. Per the germline V gene, CDR1 is MNHNS and CDR2 is SASEGT. The CDR3 covers 13 residues. CDR3 bases: TGTGCCAGCAGCTCCACCCCAGGCACTGAAGCTTTCTTT. Protein: CASSSTPGTEAFF.

This clone was counted only a few times. The CDR3 nucleotides are TGTGCCAGCAGCTTGACTCGGGACTCTAGCACAGATACGCAGTATTTT. The encoded protein is CASSLTRDSSTDTQYF. This rearrangement joins TRBV5-8 to TRBJ2-3; perhaps TRBD2 as D (6 bases). The V and J ends lost 1 base and 0 bases respectively, with 12 bases between them. The CDR3 has 16 residues. CDR1 and CDR2 from the germline V gene are SGHTS and YDEGEE.